The T cell receptor beta chain under discussion was sequenced for a study of shared clonotypes between healthy human individuals. As for the study in general: Each donor's CD8 memory used one plate, CD8 naive two, each CD4 subset three.

Whole-study findings and limits: The naive CD4 repertoires of several donors were compared, and roughly 5% of clonotypes were shared. Estimated clonotype richness was generally higher in naive than memory subsets.

Germline-derived CDR1 and CDR2 are MNHEY and SVGAGI. The CDR3 is 15 residues long. V shed 6 bases and J shed 6 bases, with 19 bases lying between them. CD45RO-negative cells were positively selected for CCR7, leaving out terminally differentiated effector memory CD45RA+ cells. Sequenced by immunoSEQ multiplex PCR; TCRdb stores in-frame clones only, minus some. The sample carries about 2.2 million clones, about 93% recorded once. Note on this clone: What it recognizes is unknown.

The source of this sequence is a man younger than 30 in good health. Some clones in this sample may be carry-over from other donors' samples. This sequence joins TRBV6-5 and TRBJ2-3, with D tentatively TRBD1 or TRBD2 (7 bases each). The specimen was naive CD8+ T cells from PBMCs. CDR3 DNA: TGTGCCAGCAGCCACCAGGGGGGGGATGAGGATACGCAGTATTTT. Translating it yields CASSHQGGDEDTQYF.